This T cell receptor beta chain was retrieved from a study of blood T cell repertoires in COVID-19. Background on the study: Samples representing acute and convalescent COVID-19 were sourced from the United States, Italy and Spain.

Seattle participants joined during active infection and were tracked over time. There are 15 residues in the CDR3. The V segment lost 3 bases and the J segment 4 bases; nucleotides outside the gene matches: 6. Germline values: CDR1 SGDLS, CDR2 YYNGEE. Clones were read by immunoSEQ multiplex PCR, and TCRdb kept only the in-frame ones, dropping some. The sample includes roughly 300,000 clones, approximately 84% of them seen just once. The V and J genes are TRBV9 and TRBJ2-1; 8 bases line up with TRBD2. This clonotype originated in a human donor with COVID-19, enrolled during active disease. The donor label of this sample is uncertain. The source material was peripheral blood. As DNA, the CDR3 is TGTGCCAGCAGCGCCACTAGCGGACTTTACAATGAGCAGTTCTTC. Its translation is CASSATSGLYNEQFF.